These 30 T cell receptor beta chains were sequenced from one sample in a study of cytomegalovirus exposure and HLA in healthy donors. This table comes from immunoSEQ multiplex PCR, and its TCRdb copy is limited to in-frame clones, with some not included. The profile shows some 90,000 clones, roughly 87% of them singletons. Specimen: PBMCs. The receptors were gathered from a man aged 18 to 30 in good health and CMV-seropositive.

V usage is TRBV29-1 and J usage is TRBJ1-1, with D hard to call. V lost 6 bases, J lost 3 bases, and 11 bases lay in between. The length of the CDR3 is 12 residues. Germline V gene data show CDR1 as SQVTM and CDR2 as ANQGSEA. CDR3 region: CSVGRRDTEAFF. The CDR3 DNA is TGCAGCGTGGGAAGGCGGGACACTGAAGCTTTCTTT.

This clone has only one observation. V usage is TRBV7-2 and J usage is TRBJ2-7; TRBD2 agrees at 12 bases. Germline CDR1 SGHTA, CDR2 FQGNSA. V gave up 5 bases and J gave up 4 bases; unmatched junction bases: 0. There are 13 residues in the CDR3. CDR3 sequence reads: CASSTSGGYEQYF. The CDR3, as DNA: TGTGCCAGCAGCACTAGCGGGGGGTACGAGCAGTACTTC.

The gene calls are TRBV29-1 and TRBJ2-1, with 11 bases lining up with TRBD2. Losses at the gene ends were 5 bases for V and 9 bases for J; bases not matched to a gene: 12. The germline gives CDR1 SQVTM, CDR2 ANQGSEA. This CDR3 is 15 amino acids long. Written as DNA, the CDR3 is TGCAGCGTTCGAGAAATAGCGGGAGGGCCCACTGAGCAGTTCTTC. This translates into CSVREIAGGPTEQFF.

The rearrangement joins TRBV6-5 to TRBJ1-2; 10 bases map to TRBD1. The V and J ends lost 5 bases and 5 bases, in that order; junction bases with no gene match: 5. Germline lookup yields CDR1 MNHEY and CDR2 SVGAGI. This CDR3 region has 14 residues. The CDR3 spells CASSQGTGVYGYTF. CDR3 bases: TGTGCCAGCAGTCAAGGGACAGGGGTATATGGCTACACCTTC.

This sequence joins TRBV4-2 and TRBJ2-1; D is unclear. Germline V lookup: CDR1 LGHNA, CDR2 YNFKEQ. CDR3 size: 12 residues. V dropped 0 bases and J dropped 8 bases, with 5 bases sitting between them. The CDR3 DNA follows: TGTGCCAGCAGCCAAGACGTATATGAGCAGTTCTTC. Amino acids: CASSQDVYEQFF.

With respect to this clone: This sample includes further DNA sequences coding for the same CDR3. The V gene is TRBV2, the J gene TRBJ1-1; 9 bases are a match to TRBD1. V lost 2 bases to trimming and J lost 5 bases; unmatched junction nucleotides: 3. CDR1 is SNHLY, CDR2 FYNNEI, per germline. This CDR3 is 14 amino acids long. CDR3 amino acids: CASSERQGGTEAFF. The CDR3 DNA follows: TGTGCCAGCAGTGAACGACAGGGGGGAACTGAAGCTTTCTTT.

V is TRBV19 and J is TRBJ1-4; 10 bases fit TRBD1. Germline V CDR1 and CDR2: LNHDA, SQIVND (reference sequence). This CDR3 region has 15 residues. The J segment lost 6 bases and the V segment lost 5 bases, leaving 6 bases of the junction unmatched. Here the CDR3 DNA reads TGTGCCAGTAGTGTGGACAGGGGGTTGTATGAAAAACTGTTTTTT. Translated: CASSVDRGLYEKLFF.

The V call is TRBV25-1, the J call TRBJ2-2; unclear D gene. Deletions cut 9 bases from V and 6 bases from J, with 14 bases between. The CDR3 runs 13 residues. From germline, CDR1 is MGHDK and CDR2 SYGVNS. CDR3: CASSLGFPGELFF. The CDR3 DNA reads as TGTGCCAGTTCTCTGGGCTTTCCCGGGGAGCTGTTTTTT.

This clone was found once. This chain uses TRBV2 with TRBJ2-1; D perhaps matches TRBD1 (6 bases). Trimming left V 5 bases short and J 4 bases short, with 18 bases between. In germline, CDR1 is SNHLY, CDR2 FYNNEI. CDR3 length equals 16 residues. This chain's CDR3 is CASSYLRGPPYNEQFF. DNA for the CDR3: TGTGCCAGCAGTTACCTCAGGGGTCCCCCTTACAATGAGCAGTTCTTC.

This clone has just one count. The chain has TRBV6-1 and TRBJ2-7; no clear D gene. Germline V lookup: CDR1 MNHNS, CDR2 SASEGT. Trimming left V 7 bases short and J 2 bases short, with 12 bases between. The CDR3 is 13 residues long. In DNA form, the CDR3 reads TGTGCCAGCATAAATCAGGAAGCCTACGAGCAGTACTTC. It is translated as CASINQEAYEQYF.

J is TRBJ2-1 and V is TRBV6-5, with D possibly matching TRBD1 (6 bases). The V end was cut by 4 bases, the J end by 8 bases, with 18 bases between. The germline CDR1 and CDR2 sequences are MNHEY and SVGAGI. The CDR3 is 15 amino acids. CDR3 region: CASSLTGTGLDEQFF. In DNA form, the CDR3 reads TGTGCCAGCAGTTTAACAGGGACGGGTTTGGATGAGCAGTTCTTC.

V is TRBV25-1 and J is TRBJ1-3; 8 bases are shared with TRBD1. The CDR3 runs 16 residues. With 7 bases clipped from V and 3 bases from J, the junction kept 11 bases outside the gene matches. Germline CDR1 MGHDK, CDR2 SYGVNS. The CDR3 spells CASKDGTGDFGNTIYF. Written as DNA, the CDR3 is TGTGCCAGCAAAGACGGGACAGGCGATTTTGGAAACACCATATATTTT.

A single count supports this clone. The genes are TRBV19 and TRBJ1-1, with 9 bases identical to TRBD1. Per germline, CDR1 LNHDA and CDR2 SQIVND (reference sequence). V was clipped by 3 bases and J by 1 base; unmatched bases: 15. The CDR3 is made up of 19 amino acids. The CDR3 is CASSIVDRGRDRENTEAFF. CDR3 DNA sequence: TGTGCCAGTAGTATCGTCGACAGAGGACGGGACAGGGAGAACACTGAAGCTTTCTTT.

This chain uses TRBV9 with TRBJ1-1; no clear D. The V end lost 1 base, the J end lost 3 bases, and 10 bases lay between the germline ends. The CDR3 runs to 14 residues. Germline V gene data show CDR1 as SGDLS and CDR2 as YYNGEE. CDR3 bases: TGTGCCAGCAGCGTATCGGAGGGATACACTGAAGCTTTCTTT. Amino acid sequence: CASSVSEGYTEAFF.

The chain uses TRBV5-6 and TRBJ2-7, with 8 bases lining up with TRBD2. Losses at the gene ends were 3 bases for V and 0 bases for J; bases not matched to a gene: 14. The CDR3 has 18 residues. Germline V gene sequence: CDR1 SGHDT, CDR2 YYEEEE. The CDR3 nucleotides read TGTGCCAGCAGCTGGACTAGCCGGGTTAACCATAGCTCCTACGAGCAGTACTTC. It yields the protein CASSWTSRVNHSSYEQYF. The full variable domain, rest sourced from reference TRBV5-6 and TRBJ2-7, is DAGVTQSPTHLIKTRGQQVTLRCSPKSGHDTVSWYQQALGQGPQFIFQYYEEEERQRGNFPDRFSGHQFPNYSSELNVNALLLGDSALYLCASSWTSRVNHSSYEQYFGPGTRLTVT.

V usage is TRBV27 and J usage is TRBJ2-2, with TRBD1 as a possible D gene (6 bases). This CDR3 comprises 15 residues. Trimming took 6 bases from V and 8 from J, leaving 19 bases between them. Looked up from germline, CDR1 is MNHEY and CDR2 is SMNVEV (reference sequence). The CDR3 sequence is CASSPQGRVLGELFF. As DNA, the CDR3 is TGTGCCAGCAGCCCACAGGGTCGAGTGTTGGGGGAGCTGTTTTTT.

This chain joins TRBV14 and TRBJ1-1; weak D call: TRBD1 (6 bases). Per germline, CDR1 SGHDN and CDR2 FVKESK. CDR3 size: 14 residues. V shed 4 bases and J shed 1 base, with 10 bases lying between them. In nucleotides, the CDR3 is TGTGCCAGCAGCCCTTGGGGACAGAACACTGAAGCTTTCTTT. As protein: CASSPWGQNTEAFF.

The genes are TRBV7-2 and TRBJ1-2, with TRBD1 matching 12 bases. The germline V gene has CDR1 SGHTA and CDR2 FQGNSA. This CDR3 is 15 amino acids long. V shed 4 bases and J 4 bases; nucleotides not matched to a gene: 4. Here the CDR3 reads CASSSGQGAGYGYTF. CDR3 in DNA: TGTGCCAGCAGCTCGGGACAGGGGGCGGGCTATGGCTACACCTTC.

Only one count was recorded for this clone. The chain carries TRBV10-3 and TRBJ2-5; 12 nucleotides match TRBD2. From germline, CDR1 is ENHRY and CDR2 SYGVKD. Trimming took 6 bases from V and 2 from J; bases not matched to a gene: 4. The CDR3 runs 15 residues. The CDR3 here is CAIRPSGGAQETQYF. For the CDR3, the DNA is TGTGCCATCAGACCTAGCGGGGGGGCACAAGAGACCCAGTACTTC.

The chain employs TRBV6-1 and TRBJ2-5; TRBD1 aligns across 9 bases. The CDR3 sequence is 17 residues long. The germline V gene has CDR1 MNHNS and CDR2 SASEGT. The trim removed 2 bases at V and 5 bases at J, leaving 12 bases unmatched. The CDR3 spells CASSEFTAGTGLETQYF. CDR3 nucleotide sequence: TGTGCCAGCAGTGAATTTACGGCCGGGACAGGGTTGGAGACCCAGTACTTC.

The chain employs TRBV2 and TRBJ2-5, with D perhaps matching TRBD2 (5 bases). In germline, CDR1 is SNHLY, CDR2 FYNNEI. The CDR3 sequence is 13 residues long. The V and J ends lost 7 bases and 5 bases respectively, with 14 bases between them. The CDR3 sequence is CASTGVLRETQYF. The CDR3 bases are TGTGCCAGCACCGGGGTCTTGAGGGAGACCCAGTACTTC.

This clone was found once. The CDR3 coding sequence is TGTGCCAGCAAGAGAGGCTACGAGCAGTACTTC. Its protein product is CASKRGYEQYF. The chain links TRBV28 to TRBJ2-7, with D unresolved. The germline V and J ends were trimmed by 7 bases and 3 bases, with 7 bases remaining between them. In germline, CDR1 is MDHEN, CDR2 SYDVKM. The CDR3 is 11 amino acids.

Only one count was recorded for this clone. The J gene is TRBJ1-1, the V gene TRBV30; the D gene is possibly TRBD1 (6 bases). The V end lost 4 bases, the J end lost 4 bases, and 16 bases lay between the germline ends. CDR3 length: 14 residues. CDR1 is GTSNPN and CDR2 is SVGIG in the germline V gene (reference sequence). The CDR3 protein is CAWTLRGMGTEAFF. Here the CDR3 DNA reads TGTGCCTGGACCCTCAGGGGTATGGGCACTGAAGCTTTCTTT.

The chain has TRBV11-2 and TRBJ2-5; 7 positions match TRBD1. The V and J ends lost 3 bases and 2 bases, in that order; junction bases with no gene match: 6. The CDR3 length is 15 residues. Germline CDR1 reads SGHAT; CDR2 reads FQNNGV. As DNA, the CDR3 is TGTGCCAGCAGCTTTAAGGGGGCGCAGCAAGAGACCCAGTACTTC. Translation gives CASSFKGAQQETQYF.

This clone appeared a single time. The chain couples TRBV7-2 to TRBJ2-2; 11 bases are a match to TRBD1. V shed 5 bases and J 4 bases; nucleotides not matched to a gene: 3. In germline, CDR1 is SGHTA, CDR2 FQGNSA. The CDR3 runs to 15 residues. This CDR3 reads CASSQGTGGTGELFF. Here the CDR3 DNA reads TGTGCCAGCAGCCAAGGGACAGGGGGCACCGGGGAGCTGTTTTTT.

The V and J genes are TRBV28 and TRBJ2-3; possible D gene TRBD2, 6 bases. Germline V lookup: CDR1 MDHEN, CDR2 SYDVKM. V lost 5 bases and J lost 2, with 23 bases in between. The CDR3 spans 18 residues. The CDR3 region is CASSKLAIKDPHTDTQYF. The CDR3 region has the DNA TGTGCCAGCAGTAAACTAGCCATCAAGGACCCACACACAGATACGCAGTATTTT.

The V and J genes are TRBV5-5 and TRBJ2-2, with 9 positions matching TRBD1. With V trimmed by 1 base and J by 7 bases, 5 bases remained unmatched. The CDR3 contains 15 residues. Germline V gene lookup returns CDR1 SGHKS and CDR2 YYEKEE (reference sequence). CDR3 sequence reads: CASSLQQGAGGELFF. The CDR3 DNA is TGTGCCAGCAGCTTGCAACAGGGGGCGGGCGGGGAGCTGTTTTTT. The full variable domain, completed using reference TRBV5-5 and TRBJ2-2, is DAGVTQSPTHLIKTRGQQVTLRCSPISGHKSVSWYQQVLGQGPQFIFQYYEKEERGRGNFPDRFSARQFPNYSSELNVNALLLGDSALYLCASSLQQGAGGELFFGEGSRLTVL.

The CDR3 bases are TGTGCCAGCAGGGGGGTGGGACAGGGTCGAAGCTGGCACGAGCAGTACTTC. Protein product: CASRGVGQGRSWHEQYF. J is TRBJ2-7 and V is TRBV2, with 9 bases aligning to TRBD1. Germline assignment: CDR1 SNHLY and CDR2 FYNNEI. The ends lost 6 bases at V and 5 bases at J; junction bases unmatched: 17. There are 17 residues in the CDR3.

The gene calls are TRBV10-3 and TRBJ1-2; 8 bases map to TRBD1. V lost 0 bases, J lost 2 bases, and 11 bases stayed unmatched. The germline V gene has CDR1 ENHRY and CDR2 SYGVKD. The CDR3 has 18 residues. DNA of the CDR3: TGTGCCATCAGTGAGTCAGGACAGGGTATAGGAGGGAACTATGGCTACACCTTC. Translation: CAISESGQGIGGNYGYTF.

A single count supports this clone. The chain is built from TRBV28 and TRBJ2-7, with 7 bases lining up with TRBD2. The CDR3 is made up of 15 amino acids. After removal of 3 bases from V and 3 bases from J, the junction contained 8 bases not matched to a gene. Germline-derived CDR1 and CDR2 are MDHEN and SYDVKM. The CDR3 loop is CASSFRGVRDYEQYF. Here the CDR3 DNA reads TGTGCCAGCAGTTTTCGGGGGGTCAGGGACTACGAGCAGTACTTC.